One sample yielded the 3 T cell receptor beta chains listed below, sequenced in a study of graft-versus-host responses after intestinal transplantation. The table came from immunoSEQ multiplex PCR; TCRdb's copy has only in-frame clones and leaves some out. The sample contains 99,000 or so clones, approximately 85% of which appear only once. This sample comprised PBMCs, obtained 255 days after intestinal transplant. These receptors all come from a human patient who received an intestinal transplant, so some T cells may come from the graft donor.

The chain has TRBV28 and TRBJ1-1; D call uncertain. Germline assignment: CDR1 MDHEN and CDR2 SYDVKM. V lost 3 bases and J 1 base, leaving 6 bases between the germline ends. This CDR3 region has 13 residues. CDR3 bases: TGTGCCAGCAGTTTTGGCAAGAACACTGAAGCTTTCTTT. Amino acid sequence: CASSFGKNTEAFF.

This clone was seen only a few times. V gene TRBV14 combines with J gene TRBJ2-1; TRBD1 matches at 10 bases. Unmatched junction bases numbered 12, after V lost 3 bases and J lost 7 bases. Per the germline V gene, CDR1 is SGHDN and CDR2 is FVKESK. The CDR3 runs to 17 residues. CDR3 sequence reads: CASSHGDRGFLRNEQFF. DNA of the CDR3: TGTGCCAGCAGCCATGGGGACAGGGGATTCCTTAGGAATGAGCAGTTCTTC.

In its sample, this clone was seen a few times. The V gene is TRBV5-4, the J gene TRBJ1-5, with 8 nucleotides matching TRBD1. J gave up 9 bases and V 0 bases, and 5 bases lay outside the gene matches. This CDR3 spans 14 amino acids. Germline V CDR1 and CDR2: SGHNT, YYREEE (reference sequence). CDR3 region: CASSLETGDRPQHF. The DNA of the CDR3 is TGTGCCAGCAGCTTGGAGACAGGGGATCGGCCCCAGCATTTT.